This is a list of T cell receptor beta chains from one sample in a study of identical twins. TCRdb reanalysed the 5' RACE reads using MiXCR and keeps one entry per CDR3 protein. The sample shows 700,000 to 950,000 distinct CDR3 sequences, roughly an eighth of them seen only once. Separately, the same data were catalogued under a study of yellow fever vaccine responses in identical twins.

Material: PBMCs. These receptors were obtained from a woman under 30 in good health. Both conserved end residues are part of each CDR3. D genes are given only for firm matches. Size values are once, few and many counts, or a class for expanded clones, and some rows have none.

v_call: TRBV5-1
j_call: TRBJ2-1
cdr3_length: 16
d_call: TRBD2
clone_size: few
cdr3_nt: TGCGCCAGCAGCTTGGCCAACCTAGCGGGAGCGAATGAGCAGTTCTTC
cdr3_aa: CASSLANLAGANEQFF

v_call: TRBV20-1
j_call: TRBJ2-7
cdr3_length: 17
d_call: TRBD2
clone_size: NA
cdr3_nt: TGCAGTGCCGTGGCAGGGACTAGCGGATCTCTTTCCTACGAGCAGTACTTC
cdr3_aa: CSAVAGTSGSLSYEQYF

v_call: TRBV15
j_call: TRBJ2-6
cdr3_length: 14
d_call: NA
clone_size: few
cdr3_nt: TGTGCCACCAGCACTTATGCTGGGGCCAACGTCCTGACTTTC
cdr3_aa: CATSTYAGANVLTF

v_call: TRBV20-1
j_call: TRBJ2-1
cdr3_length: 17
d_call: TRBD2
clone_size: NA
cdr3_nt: TGCAGTGCTAAAGGGACTAGCGGGGGTGCCGCCTACAATGAGCAGTTCTTC
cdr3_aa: CSAKGTSGGAAYNEQFF

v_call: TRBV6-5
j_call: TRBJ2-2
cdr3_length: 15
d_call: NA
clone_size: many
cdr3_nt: TGTGCCAGCAGTTACTCGTCCCCGAACACCGGGGAGCTGTTTTTT
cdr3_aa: CASSYSSPNTGELFF

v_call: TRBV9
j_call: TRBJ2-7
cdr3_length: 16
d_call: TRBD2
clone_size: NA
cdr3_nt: TGTGCCAGCAGCGTAACAGGACTAGCGGGCTACTACGAGCAGTACTTC
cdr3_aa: CASSVTGLAGYYEQYF

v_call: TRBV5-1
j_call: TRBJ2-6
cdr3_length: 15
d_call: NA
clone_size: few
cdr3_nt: TGCGCCAGCACCCTGGCGATCTCTGGGGCCAACGTCCTGACTTTC
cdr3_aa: CASTLAISGANVLTF

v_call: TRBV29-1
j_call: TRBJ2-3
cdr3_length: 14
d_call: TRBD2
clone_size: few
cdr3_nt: TGCAGCTTGACTAGCGGGGGGCATACAGATACGCAGTATTTT
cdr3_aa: CSLTSGGHTDTQYF

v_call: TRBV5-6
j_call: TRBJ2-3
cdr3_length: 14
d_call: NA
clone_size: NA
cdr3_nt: TGTGCCACCAAGCAGGGGCCCGGCACAGATACGCAGTATTTT
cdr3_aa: CATKQGPGTDTQYF

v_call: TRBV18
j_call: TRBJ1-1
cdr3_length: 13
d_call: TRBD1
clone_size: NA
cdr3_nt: TGTGCCAGCTCACCCGACAGGGACCTAGAGGCTTTCTTT
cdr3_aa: CASSPDRDLEAFF

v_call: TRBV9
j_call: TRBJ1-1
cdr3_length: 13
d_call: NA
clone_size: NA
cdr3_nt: TGTGCCAGCAGCGAGGTCCCGGGTACTGAAGCTTTCTTT
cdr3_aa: CASSEVPGTEAFF

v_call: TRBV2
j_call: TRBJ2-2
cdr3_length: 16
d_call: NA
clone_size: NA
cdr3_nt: TGTGCCAGCAGTAACTTGAGGGGTGCGAACACCGGGGAGCTGTTTTTT
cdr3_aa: CASSNLRGANTGELFF

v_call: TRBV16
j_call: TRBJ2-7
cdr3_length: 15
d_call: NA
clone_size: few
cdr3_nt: TGTGCCAGCAGCCAATCCGCAGGGCCTTTTTACGAGCAGTACTTC
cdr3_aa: CASSQSAGPFYEQYF

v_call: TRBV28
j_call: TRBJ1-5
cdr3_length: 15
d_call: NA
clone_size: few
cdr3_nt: TGTGCCAGCAGTTTGGGGGTGTCGGGTTTACAGCCCCAGCATTTT
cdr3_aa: CASSLGVSGLQPQHF

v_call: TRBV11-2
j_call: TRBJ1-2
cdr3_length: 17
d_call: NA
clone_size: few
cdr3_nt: TGTGCCAGCAGCTTAGGTCCCGGGACCTATTCAGGAACTGGCTACACCTTC
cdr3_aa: CASSLGPGTYSGTGYTF

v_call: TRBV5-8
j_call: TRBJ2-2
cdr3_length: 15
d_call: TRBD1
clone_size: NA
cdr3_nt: TGTGCCAGCAGCCGACTGACAGGGGCGATCGGGGAGCTGTTTTTT
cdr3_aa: CASSRLTGAIGELFF

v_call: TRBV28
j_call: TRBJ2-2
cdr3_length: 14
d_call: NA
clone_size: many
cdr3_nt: TGTGCCAGCAGTGGGGCAGGGAACACCGGGGAGCTGTTTTTT
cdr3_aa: CASSGAGNTGELFF

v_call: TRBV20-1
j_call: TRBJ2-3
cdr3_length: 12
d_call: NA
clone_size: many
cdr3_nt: TGCAGTGCTCCTCGCCACACAGATACGCAGTATTTT
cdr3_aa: CSAPRHTDTQYF

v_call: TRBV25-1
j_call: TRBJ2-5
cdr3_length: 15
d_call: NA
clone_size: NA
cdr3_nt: TGTGCCAGCAGTGATCGGAGCGGGCCGCAAGAGACCCAGTACTTC
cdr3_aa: CASSDRSGPQETQYF

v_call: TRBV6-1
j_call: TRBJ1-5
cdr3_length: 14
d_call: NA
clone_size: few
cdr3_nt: TGTGCCAGCAGCCCCGACGGGGGCAATCAGCCCCAGCATTTT
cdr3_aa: CASSPDGGNQPQHF

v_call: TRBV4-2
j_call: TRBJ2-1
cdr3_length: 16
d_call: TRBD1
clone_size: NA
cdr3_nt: TGTGCCAGCAGCCAAAGGGACAGAAGCTCCTACAATGAGCAGTTCTTC
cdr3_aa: CASSQRDRSSYNEQFF

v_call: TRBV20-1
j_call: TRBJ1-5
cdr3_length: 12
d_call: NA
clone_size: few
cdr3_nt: TGCAGTGCTGGTGTCGGAAATCAGCCCCAGCATTTT
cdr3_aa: CSAGVGNQPQHF

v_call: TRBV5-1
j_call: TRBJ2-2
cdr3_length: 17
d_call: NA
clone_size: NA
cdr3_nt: TGCGCCAGCAGCCCCCTTGGGGGAGATATCCCCACCGGGGAGCTGTTTTTT
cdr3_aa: CASSPLGGDIPTGELFF

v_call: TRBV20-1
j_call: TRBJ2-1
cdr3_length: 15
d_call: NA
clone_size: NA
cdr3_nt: TGCAGTGCTAGACCCCTTGGGGGGACTGGCAATGAGCAGTTCTTC
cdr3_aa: CSARPLGGTGNEQFF

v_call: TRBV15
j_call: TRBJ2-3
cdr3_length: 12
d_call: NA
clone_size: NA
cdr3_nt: TGTGCCACCAGCCCCCGGACAGATACGCAGTATTTT
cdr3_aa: CATSPRTDTQYF

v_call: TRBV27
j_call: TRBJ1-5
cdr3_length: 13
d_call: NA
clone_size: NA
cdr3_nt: TGTGCCAGCAGGCCGGCCGGGTACGAAGCCCAGCATTTT
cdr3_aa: CASRPAGYEAQHF

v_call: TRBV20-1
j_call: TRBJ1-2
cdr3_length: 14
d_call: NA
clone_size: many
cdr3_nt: TGCAGTGCTAGTCGGCGCCTATTTAACTATGGCTACACCTTC
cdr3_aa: CSASRRLFNYGYTF

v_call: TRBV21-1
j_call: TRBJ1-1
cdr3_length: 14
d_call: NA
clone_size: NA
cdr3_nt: TGTGCCAGCAGCGGGGACATAATGAACACTGAAGCTTTCTTT
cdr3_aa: CASSGDIMNTEAFF

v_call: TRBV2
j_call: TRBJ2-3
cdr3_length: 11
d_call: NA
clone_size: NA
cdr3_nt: TGTGCCAGCACATACGCAGATACGCAGTATTTT
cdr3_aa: CASTYADTQYF

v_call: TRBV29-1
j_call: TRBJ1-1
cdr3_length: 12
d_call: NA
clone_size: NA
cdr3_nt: TGCAGCGTTGGTGTAGGCAACACTGAAGCTTTCTTT
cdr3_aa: CSVGVGNTEAFF

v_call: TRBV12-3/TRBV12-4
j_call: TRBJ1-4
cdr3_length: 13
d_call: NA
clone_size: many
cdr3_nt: TGTGCCAGCAGCTGGTTGACGGGGGAAAAACTGTTTTTT
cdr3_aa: CASSWLTGEKLFF